A single T cell receptor (beta chain) is shown here with its context. This record comes from a study of blood T cell repertoires in COVID-19. Across the study: The United States, Italy and Spain supplied acute and convalescent COVID-19 samples. In each case, the material was cDNA or gDNA derived from T cells, B-cell-depleted T cells, or PBMCs.

Per the authors' pipeline: Quantification of nucleated cells was approximated via reference gene primer amplification. The method was immunoSEQ multiplex PCR; TCRdb's version includes in-frame clones alone and lacks a portion of them. From that table come the V and J calls and clone size; the DNA was used to work out D and trimming. The repertoire holds 50,000 or so clones, with roughly 81% as singletons. The CDR3 runs 21 residues. Trimming removed 4 bases from V and 0 bases from J, with 26 bases in between. Germline V gene data show CDR1 as SGDLS and CDR2 as YYNGEE. The specimen was peripheral blood. The chain employs TRBV9 and TRBJ2-6; D is perhaps TRBD1 (6 bases). This TCR was sampled from a woman aged 55-75 years with acute or convalescent COVID-19. The CDR3 reads CASSSQTLWTAQSSGANVLTF. The DNA of the CDR3 is TGTGCCAGCAGCTCACAAACCTTATGGACAGCGCAGAGCTCTGGGGCCAACGTCCTGACTTTC.